Presented here are 8 T cell receptor beta chains from one specimen sequenced in a study of blood T cell repertoires in COVID-19. This table comes from immunoSEQ multiplex PCR, and its TCRdb copy is limited to in-frame clones, with some not included. The sample includes 150,000 to 200,000 clones, roughly 76% of them seen just once. The specimen sequenced was peripheral blood. These receptors all stem from a woman of 80 years or more with COVID-19, enrolled during active disease.

A word on this clone: Its ends do not fully match the called genes, so a read error is possible. The rearrangement links TRBV7-7 to TRBJ2-7, with 8 bases that match TRBD2. Germline-derived CDR1 and CDR2 are SSHAT and FNYEAQ (reference sequence). The CDR3 contains 16 residues. Written as DNA, the CDR3 is TGTGCTAGCAGCCCTCTCGGGACTAGGGGTCCCTACGAGCAGTACTTC. This encodes CASSPLGTRGPYEQYF.

The gene calls are TRBV10-3 and TRBJ1-2; TRBD1 might be the D (6 bases). Germline V gene data show CDR1 as ENHRY and CDR2 as SYGVKD. V was trimmed by 6 bases and J by 6 bases, leaving 14 bases between them. The CDR3 is 13 amino acids. CDR3: CAISAPQGHGYTF. In nucleotides, the CDR3 is TGTGCCATCAGCGCTCCCCAGGGGCATGGCTACACCTTC.

This chain connects TRBV2 to TRBJ2-2; D is uncertain. Trimming took off 3 bases at V and 4 bases at J, with 9 bases between the two ends. Germline lookup yields CDR1 SNHLY and CDR2 FYNNEI. CDR3 length: 14 residues. CDR3 DNA sequence: TGTGCCAGCAGTGAGACTCGTGGCACCGGGGAGCTGTTTTTT. Protein product: CASSETRGTGELFF.

The chain couples TRBV9 to TRBJ1-2; D gene ambiguous. CDR3 size: 13 residues. The germline gives CDR1 SGDLS, CDR2 YYNGEE. V lost 5 bases and J lost 1, with 9 bases in between. The CDR3 is CASSVHFNYGYTF. The CDR3 DNA reads TGTGCCAGCAGTGTACATTTTAACTATGGCTACACCTTC.

The V and J genes are TRBV5-4 and TRBJ2-2; 9 positions match TRBD2. J lost 3 bases, V lost 0 bases, and 3 bases had no gene match. The CDR3 has 16 amino acids. Looked up from germline, CDR1 is SGHNT and CDR2 is YYREEE (reference sequence). CDR3 nucleotide sequence: TGTGCCAGCAGCTTGGCCAGCGGGGGGTACACCGGGGAGCTGTTTTTT. It yields the protein CASSLASGGYTGELFF. Combining the CDR3 with reference TRBV5-4 and TRBJ2-2 gives the whole variable domain ETGVTQSPTHLIKTRGQQVTLRCSSQSGHNTVSWYQQALGQGPQFIFQYYREEENGRGNFPPRFSGLQFPNYSSELNVNALELDDSALYLCASSLASGGYTGELFFGEGSRLTVL.

The CDR3 loop reads CASSKAHRGGNQPQHF. The CDR3 bases are TGTGCCAGCAGCAAAGCCCACAGGGGTGGCAATCAGCCCCAGCATTTT. This chain links TRBV21-1 with TRBJ1-5; the table's D call of TRBD1 was not tested on the DNA. TRBV21-1 is tagged as a pseudogene. This CDR3 spans 16 amino acids.

The chain is built from TRBV4-3 and TRBJ1-4, with a weak D call TRBD1 (6 bases). The germline V gene encodes CDR1 LGHNA and CDR2 YSLEER. This CDR3 region has 15 residues. Trimming pared 0 bases from V and 6 bases from J, leaving 11 bases between. The chain's CDR3 is CASSQDRGEHEKLFF. The CDR3 bases are TGCGCCAGCAGCCAAGACAGGGGAGAACATGAAAAACTGTTTTTT.

The V call is TRBV14, the J call TRBJ2-5; D is ambiguous. The CDR3 consists of 14 residues. Germline lookup yields CDR1 SGHDN and CDR2 FVKESK. The germline V and J ends were trimmed by 0 bases and 1 base, with 6 bases remaining between them. CDR3 protein: CASSQDQIQETQYF. Written as DNA, the CDR3 is TGTGCCAGCAGCCAAGACCAAATCCAAGAGACCCAGTACTTC.